These 22 T cell receptor beta chains were all obtained from the same sample, sequenced in a study of blood T cell repertoires in COVID-19. Here immunoSEQ multiplex PCR was the method, and the copy in TCRdb shows in-frame clones only, minus some. The table has 300,000 or so clones, 75% to 90% seen once. The sample comprised peripheral blood. The source of these receptors is a woman in her thirties or forties with acute or convalescent COVID-19.

The CDR3 loop is CASSTQGASTNEKLFF. The CDR3 DNA follows: TGTGCCAGCAGTACGCAGGGGGCTTCAACTAATGAAAAACTGTTTTTT. The J gene is TRBJ1-4, the V gene TRBV2, with 8 bases identical to TRBD1. The junction had 5 bases not matched to a gene; V was cut back by 5 bases and J by 0 bases. This CDR3 region has 16 residues. Germline-derived CDR1 and CDR2 are SNHLY and FYNNEI. Filled out from reference TRBV2 and TRBJ1-4, the complete variable domain reads EPEVTQTPSHQVTQMGQEVILRCVPISNHLYFYWYRQILGQKVEFLVSFYNNEISEKSEIFDDQFSVERPDGSNFTLKIRSTKLEDSAMYFCASSTQGASTNEKLFFGSGTQLSVL.

This rearrangement joins TRBV18 to TRBJ2-5; the D is unclear. The CDR3 contains 11 residues. Germline CDR1 KGHSH, CDR2 LQKENI. V was shortened by 2 bases and J by 5 bases, with 3 bases between the two germline ends. The CDR3 spells CASSPSETQYF. CDR3 nucleotides: TGTGCCAGCTCACCATCGGAGACCCAGTACTTC.

This chain links TRBV5-6 with TRBJ1-6, with unresolved D. The CDR3 sequence is 12 residues long. The V gene's germline CDR1 is SGHDT and CDR2 YYEEEE. Between the trimmed V and J ends, which lost 5 bases and 6 bases, there was a span of 6 bases. The CDR3, as DNA: TGTGCCAGCAGTGCAGGTAATTCACCCCTCCACTTT. This sequence encodes CASSAGNSPLHF.

V gene TRBV25-1 combines with J gene TRBJ1-3; a possible D gene is TRBD1 (6 bases). The CDR3 totals 17 residues. Germline V CDR1 and CDR2: MGHDK, SYGVNS. Trimming left V 3 bases short and J 9 bases short, with 24 bases between. The CDR3 region has the DNA TGTGCCAGCAGTGACCCCCGGAGCTCGGGGGGGCGAGGCACCATATATTTT. Its protein product is CASSDPRSSGGRGTIYF.

The rearrangement joins TRBV4-1 to TRBJ1-2; D is undetermined. This CDR3 spans 14 amino acids. The V gene lost 4 bases and the J gene lost 4 bases, with 13 bases spanning the gap. Germline V gene sequence: CDR1 MGHRA, CDR2 YSYEKL. The CDR3 protein is CASSPEDGPYGYTF. CDR3 nucleotides: TGCGCCAGCAGCCCGGAGGACGGCCCCTATGGCTACACCTTC.

This chain's CDR3 is CASSEWTGETGYTF. The CDR3 nucleotides read TGTGCCAGCAGTGAATGGACAGGGGAAACGGGCTACACCTTC. This chain uses TRBV2 with TRBJ1-2; 9 bases agree with TRBD1. With V trimmed by 2 bases and J by 8 bases, 6 bases remained unmatched. From germline, CDR1 is SNHLY and CDR2 FYNNEI. This CDR3 comprises 14 residues.

The chain carries TRBV30 and TRBJ1-5, with D hard to call. This CDR3 is 15 amino acids long. CDR1 and CDR2 from the germline V gene are GTSNPN and SVGIG (reference sequence). V was cut by 0 bases and J by 0 bases, with 9 bases left in between. The CDR3 DNA reads TGTGCCTGGAGTGTTTCGGGTTATAGCAATCAGCCCCAGCATTTT. Translating it yields CAWSVSGYSNQPQHF. Full variable domain (missing parts from reference TRBV30 and TRBJ1-5): SQTIHQWPATLVQPVGSPLSLECTVEGTSNPNLYWYRQAAGRGLQLLFYSVGIGQISSEVPQNLSASRPQDRQFILSSKKLLLSDSGFYLCAWSVSGYSNQPQHFGDGTRLSIL.

Of note for this clone: Other DNA sequences within the sample encode an identical CDR3. The rearrangement uses TRBV9 and TRBJ2-1, with D maybe TRBD2 (5 bases). Trimming took 0 bases from V and 0 from J, leaving 7 bases between them. The CDR3 is made up of 15 amino acids. Germline V gene data show CDR1 as SGDLS and CDR2 as YYNGEE. The CDR3 is CASSVAGVSYNEQFF. The CDR3 coding sequence is TGTGCCAGCAGCGTAGCCGGGGTCTCCTACAATGAGCAGTTCTTC.

The chain is built from TRBV30 and TRBJ2-7; 7 bases are shared with TRBD2. J gave up 6 bases and V 2 bases, and 4 bases lay outside the gene matches. The CDR3 extends over 12 amino acids. The V gene's germline CDR1 is GTSNPN and CDR2 SVGIG (reference sequence). CDR3 sequence reads: CAWSRGGGEQYV. The CDR3 DNA reads as TGTGCCTGGAGTCGTGGGGGGGGCGAGCAGTACGTC.

The chain recombines TRBV5-1 with TRBJ1-6, with D possibly TRBD1 on 5 matching bases. V lost 4 bases and J lost 7, with 9 bases in between. Germline V gives CDR1 SGHRS, CDR2 YFSETQ. The CDR3 is 13 amino acids. The CDR3 bases are TGCGCCAGCAGCAGGACATCGAATTCACCCCTCCACTTT. Its protein is CASSRTSNSPLHF.

This rearrangement joins TRBV18 to TRBJ2-5; maybe TRBD1 (5 bases). Germline CDR1 reads KGHSH; CDR2 reads LQKENI. The CDR3 has 14 amino acids. V was clipped by 0 bases and J by 5 bases, with 10 bases between them. DNA of the CDR3: TGTGCCAGCTCACCACCTAGGGGAAGGGAGACCCAGTACTTC. It codes for CASSPPRGRETQYF.

V and J are TRBV10-1 and TRBJ1-3, with 7 nucleotides matching TRBD1. The V gene end was trimmed by 6 bases and the J gene end by 2 bases; junction bases not matched to a gene: 4. This CDR3 comprises 14 residues. The germline V gene has CDR1 WNHNN and CDR2 SYGVQD (reference sequence). Here the CDR3 reads CASSPTGTGNTIYF. The CDR3 DNA reads TGCGCCAGCAGCCCGACAGGGACTGGAAACACCATATATTTT.

The sample holds one count of this clone. The V call is TRBV5-1, the J call TRBJ2-1; D is possibly TRBD2 (7 bases). V lost 3 bases to trimming and J lost 4 bases, with 29 bases between them. CDR1 SGHRS and CDR2 YFSETQ come from the germline V gene. This CDR3 is 20 amino acids long. The CDR3 DNA follows: TGCGCCAGCAGCTCACAAGTCCGGGTCGGAGGGGGGGCTTTATACAATGAGCAGTTCTTC. Its translation: CASSSQVRVGGGALYNEQFF.

CDR3 loop: CASSHHYRDRTYNEQFF. The CDR3 nucleotides read TGTGCCAGCAGCCATCACTACCGGGACAGGACTTACAATGAGCAGTTCTTC. This chain joins TRBV14 and TRBJ2-1, with 8 bases fitting TRBD1. CDR1 is SGHDN, CDR2 FVKESK, per germline. The CDR3 contains 17 residues. J gave up 4 bases and V 3 bases, and 11 bases lay outside the gene matches.

CDR3 DNA: TGCGCCAGCAGGAACGGGACAGGGCACTTACGGGCTTTCTTT. It is translated as CASRNGTGHLRAFF. This chain joins TRBV5-1 and TRBJ1-1; 9 bases are shared with TRBD1. J lost 11 bases, V lost 5 bases, and 13 bases had no gene match. There are 14 residues in the CDR3. CDR1 and CDR2 (germline): SGHRS, YFSETQ.

CDR3 nucleotides: TGTGCCATCAGTGATGGGGAGGGCTACACCTTC. This gives the protein CAISDGEGYTF. The chain has TRBV10-3 and TRBJ1-2; no firm D call. The V gene's germline CDR1 is ENHRY and CDR2 SYGVKD. Trimming pared 3 bases from V and 8 bases from J, leaving 7 bases between. CDR3 size: 11 residues.

The chain has TRBV4-1 and TRBJ2-7; TRBD1 matches at 10 bases. Per the germline V gene, CDR1 is MGHRA and CDR2 is YSYEKL. CDR3 size: 15 residues. The CDR3 loop is CASSQMTGGRYKQYV. In DNA form, the CDR3 reads TGCGCCAGCAGCCAGATGACAGGGGGCCGCTACAAGCAGTACGTC.

This clone has only a few counts. This sequence joins TRBV7-2 and TRBJ1-6; D is possibly TRBD1 (6 bases). This CDR3 has 19 amino acids. The germline V gene has CDR1 SGHTA and CDR2 FQGNSA. V was shortened by 5 bases and J by 10 bases, with 30 bases between the two germline ends. This CDR3 reads CASSQGPGAGALGRSPLHF. In DNA, the CDR3 is TGTGCCAGCAGCCAGGGGCCCGGGGCGGGGGCGCTCGGTCGGTCACCCCTCCACTTT.

Concerning this clone itself: The sample carries other DNA sequences with the same CDR3. The chain joins TRBV3-1 (or the pseudogene TRBV3-2) to TRBJ1-1, with a tentative D call TRBD1 (5 bases). V was trimmed by 1 base and J by 5 bases, leaving 8 bases between them. Germline CDR1 LGHDT, CDR2 YNNKEL (reference sequence). The CDR3 has 13 amino acids. In nucleotides, the CDR3 is TGTGCCAGCAGCCAAGCCGGGGGGACTGAAGCTTTCTTT. Translation gives CASSQAGGTEAFF.

The V and J genes are TRBV30 and TRBJ2-3, with 13 bases matching TRBD2. With V trimmed by 0 bases and J by 6 bases, 3 bases remained unmatched. The CDR3 length is 15 residues. CDR1 is GTSNPN, CDR2 SVGIG, per germline (reference sequence). CDR3 loop: CAWSVLAGGPDTQYF. The CDR3 coding sequence is TGTGCCTGGAGTGTACTAGCGGGGGGGCCCGATACGCAGTATTTT. The variable domain in full, with the rest retrieved from reference TRBV30 and TRBJ2-3, is SQTIHQWPATLVQPVGSPLSLECTVEGTSNPNLYWYRQAAGRGLQLLFYSVGIGQISSEVPQNLSASRPQDRQFILSSKKLLLSDSGFYLCAWSVLAGGPDTQYFGPGTRLTVL.

This chain joins TRBV19 and TRBJ1-2; D is uncertain. V was pared by 2 bases and J by 3 bases, with 10 bases between. The germline gives CDR1 LNHDA, CDR2 SQIVND (reference sequence). The CDR3 length is 14 residues. CDR3 in amino acids: CASSISGGDYGYTF. In DNA form, the CDR3 reads TGTGCCAGTAGTATATCCGGAGGAGACTATGGCTACACCTTC.

The chain uses TRBV5-5 and TRBJ2-1, with 7 positions matching TRBD2. The CDR3 totals 15 residues. The trim removed 1 base at V and 3 bases at J, leaving 4 bases unmatched. The germline CDR1 and CDR2 sequences are SGHKS and YYEKEE (reference sequence). CDR3 protein: CASSLFLADYNEQFF. CDR3 nucleotide sequence: TGTGCCAGCAGCTTGTTTCTAGCGGACTACAATGAGCAGTTCTTC.